Listed here is a single T cell receptor beta chain. This sample was taken from a study of CD8 T cells in Susac syndrome. The RNA input was about 0.5 to 1 ug, and it was reverse transcribed with random hexamers. Amplification of TCR beta CDR3 was carried out by immunoSEQ multiplex PCR, which covered 54 Vbeta and 13 Jbeta segments. One entry per CDR3 protein, called by TCRdb with MiXCR from the immunoSEQ multiplex PCR reads. The sample records about 120,000 distinct CDR3 sequences, about 94% being singletons. This CDR3 has 14 amino acids. Between the trimmed V and J ends, which lost 6 bases and 3 bases, there was a span of 15 bases.

The chain recombines TRBV12-3 or TRBV12-4 with TRBJ2-7, with D perhaps TRBD2 (6 bases). Sequences were obtained from CD8+ T cells from PBMCs. This TCR was recovered from a human donor with Susac syndrome. Here the CDR3 reads CASSPYLTSYEQYF. CDR3 nucleotide sequence: TGTGCCAGCAGCCCGTATCTGACTAGCTACGAGCAGTACTTC.